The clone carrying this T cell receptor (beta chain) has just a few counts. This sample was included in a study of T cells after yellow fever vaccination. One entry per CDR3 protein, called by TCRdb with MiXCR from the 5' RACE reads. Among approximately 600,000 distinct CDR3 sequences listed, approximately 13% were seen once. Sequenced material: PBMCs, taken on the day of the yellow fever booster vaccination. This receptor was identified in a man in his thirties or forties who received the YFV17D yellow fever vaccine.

The CDR3 region is CASSPEAYGYTF. CDR3 DNA: TGTGCCAGCTCACCAGAGGCCTATGGCTACACCTTC. The chain uses TRBV18 and TRBJ1-2; D gene unclear. CDR1 is KGHSH, CDR2 LQKENI, per germline. The CDR3 is 12 residues long. Trimming shortened V by 2 bases and J by 4 bases, and 5 bases separated the two germline ends.